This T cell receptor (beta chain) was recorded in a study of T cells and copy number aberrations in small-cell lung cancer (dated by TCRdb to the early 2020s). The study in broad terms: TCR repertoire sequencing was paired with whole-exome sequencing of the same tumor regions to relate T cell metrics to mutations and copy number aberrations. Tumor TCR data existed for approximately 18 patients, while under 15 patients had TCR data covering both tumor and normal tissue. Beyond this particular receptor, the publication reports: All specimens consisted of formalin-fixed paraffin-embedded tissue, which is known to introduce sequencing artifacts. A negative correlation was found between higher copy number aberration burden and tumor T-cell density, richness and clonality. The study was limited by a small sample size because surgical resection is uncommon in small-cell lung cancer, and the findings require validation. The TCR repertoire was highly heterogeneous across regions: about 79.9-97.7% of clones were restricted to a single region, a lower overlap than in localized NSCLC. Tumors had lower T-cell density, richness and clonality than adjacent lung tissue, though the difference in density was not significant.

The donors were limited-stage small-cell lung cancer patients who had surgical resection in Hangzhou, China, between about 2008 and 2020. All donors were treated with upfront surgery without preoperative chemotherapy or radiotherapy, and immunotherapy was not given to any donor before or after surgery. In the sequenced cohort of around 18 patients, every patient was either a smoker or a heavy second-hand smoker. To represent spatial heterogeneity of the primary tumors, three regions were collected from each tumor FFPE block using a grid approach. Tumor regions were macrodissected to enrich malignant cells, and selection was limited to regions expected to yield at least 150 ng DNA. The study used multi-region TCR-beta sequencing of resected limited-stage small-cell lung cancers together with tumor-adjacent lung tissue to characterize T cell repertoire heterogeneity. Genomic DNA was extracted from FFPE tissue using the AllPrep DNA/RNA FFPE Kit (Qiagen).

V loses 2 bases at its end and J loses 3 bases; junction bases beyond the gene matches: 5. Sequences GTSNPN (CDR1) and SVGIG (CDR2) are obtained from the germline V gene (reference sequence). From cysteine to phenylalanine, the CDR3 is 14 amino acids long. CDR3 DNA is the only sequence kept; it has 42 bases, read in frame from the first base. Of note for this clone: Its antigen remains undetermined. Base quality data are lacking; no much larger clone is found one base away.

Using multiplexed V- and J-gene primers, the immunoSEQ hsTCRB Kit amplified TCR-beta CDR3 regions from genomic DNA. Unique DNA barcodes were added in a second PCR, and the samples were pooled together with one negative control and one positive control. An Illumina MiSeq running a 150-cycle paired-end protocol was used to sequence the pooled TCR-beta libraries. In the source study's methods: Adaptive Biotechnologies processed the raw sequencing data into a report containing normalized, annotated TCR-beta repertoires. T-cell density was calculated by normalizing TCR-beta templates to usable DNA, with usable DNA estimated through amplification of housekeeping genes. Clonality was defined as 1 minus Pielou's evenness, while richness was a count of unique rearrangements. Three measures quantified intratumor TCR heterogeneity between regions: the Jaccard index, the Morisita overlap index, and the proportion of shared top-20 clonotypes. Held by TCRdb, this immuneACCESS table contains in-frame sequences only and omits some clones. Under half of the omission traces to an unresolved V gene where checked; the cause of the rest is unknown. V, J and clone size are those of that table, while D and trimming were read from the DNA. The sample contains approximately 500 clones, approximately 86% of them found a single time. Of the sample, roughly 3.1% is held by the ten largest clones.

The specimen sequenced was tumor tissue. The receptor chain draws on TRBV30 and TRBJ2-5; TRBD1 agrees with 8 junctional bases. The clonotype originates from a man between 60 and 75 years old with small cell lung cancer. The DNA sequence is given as TGTGCCTGGAGTCATAAGGACAGGGAAGAGACCCAGTACTTC. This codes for CAWSHKDREETQYF.